This T cell receptor beta chain was obtained from a study of tumor and adjacent non-tumor tissue in lung cancer. Across the whole study: Patients were aged about 30 to 85, ten or so men and about five women, stage I to III.

This sample's RNA came from whole unsorted tissue. Distant lung tissue was collected more than 3 cm away from the tumor edge. A modified ARM-PCR protocol with three rounds of nested PCR amplified TCRbeta. TCRdb passed the multiplex PCR reads through MiXCR, listing each CDR3 protein once. The sample records approximately 110,000 distinct CDR3 sequences, under 65% being singletons. The germline CDR1 and CDR2 sequences are SQVTM and ANQGSEA. This CDR3 has 12 amino acids. As regards this clonotype: Germline is not matched at one junction end, which may reflect a read error.

This chain uses TRBV29-1 with TRBJ2-7; a possible D gene is TRBD1 (5 bases). The TCR originated in a man aged 60 to 69 with non-small cell lung cancer. The sequenced sample consisted of distant non-tumor lung tissue. The CDR3 reads CSFETDTTRQYF. DNA for the CDR3: TGCAGCTTTGAGACAGATACTACGAGACAGTACTTC.